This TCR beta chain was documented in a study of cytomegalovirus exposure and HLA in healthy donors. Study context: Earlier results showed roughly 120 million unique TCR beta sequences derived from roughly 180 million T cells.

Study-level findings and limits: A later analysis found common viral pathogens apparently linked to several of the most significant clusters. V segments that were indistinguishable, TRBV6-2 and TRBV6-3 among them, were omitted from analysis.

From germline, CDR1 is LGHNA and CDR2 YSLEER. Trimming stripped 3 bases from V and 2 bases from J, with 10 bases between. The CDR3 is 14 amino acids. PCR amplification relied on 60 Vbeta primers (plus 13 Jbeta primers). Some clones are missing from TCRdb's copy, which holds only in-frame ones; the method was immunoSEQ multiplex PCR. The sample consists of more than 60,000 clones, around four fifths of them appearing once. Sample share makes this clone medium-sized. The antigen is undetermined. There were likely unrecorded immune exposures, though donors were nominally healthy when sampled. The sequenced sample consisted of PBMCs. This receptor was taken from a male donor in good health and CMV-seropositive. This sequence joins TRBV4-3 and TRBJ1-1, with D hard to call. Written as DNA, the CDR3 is TGCGCCAGCAGCCATGTTGACACAAACACTGAAGCTTTCTTT. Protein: CASSHVDTNTEAFF.